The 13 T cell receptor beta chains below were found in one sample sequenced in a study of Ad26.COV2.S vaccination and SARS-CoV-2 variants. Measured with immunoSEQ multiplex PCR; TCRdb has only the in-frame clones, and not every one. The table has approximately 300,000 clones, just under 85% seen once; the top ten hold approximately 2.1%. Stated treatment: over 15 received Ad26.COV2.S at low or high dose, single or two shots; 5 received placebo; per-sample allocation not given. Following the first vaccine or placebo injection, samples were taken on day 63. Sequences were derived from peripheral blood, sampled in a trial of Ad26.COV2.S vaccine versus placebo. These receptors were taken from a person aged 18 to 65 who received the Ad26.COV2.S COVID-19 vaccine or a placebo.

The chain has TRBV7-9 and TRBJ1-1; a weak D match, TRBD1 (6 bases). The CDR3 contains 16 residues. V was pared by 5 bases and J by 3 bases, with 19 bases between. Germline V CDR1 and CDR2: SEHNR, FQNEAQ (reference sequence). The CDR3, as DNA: TGTGCCAGCAGCCCGGGCCAGGGGACAACTGACACTGAAGCTTTCTTT. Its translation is CASSPGQGTTDTEAFF.

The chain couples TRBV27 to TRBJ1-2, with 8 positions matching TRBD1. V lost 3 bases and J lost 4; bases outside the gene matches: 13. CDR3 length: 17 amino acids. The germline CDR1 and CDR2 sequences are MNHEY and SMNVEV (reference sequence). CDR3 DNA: TGTGCCAGCAGTTTCTCCGGAACCGGGACAGGCGGCTATGGCTACACCTTC. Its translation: CASSFSGTGTGGYGYTF.

The CDR3, as DNA: TGTGCCAGTAGTATACGCGGGGGGGCCAGGGGAAACATTCAGTACTTC. Its translation is CASSIRGGARGNIQYF. This chain links TRBV19 with TRBJ2-4; the match to TRBD2 covers 9 bases. V gave up 2 bases and J gave up 6 bases; unmatched junction bases: 8. Germline values: CDR1 LNHDA, CDR2 SQIVND (reference sequence). The CDR3 has 16 residues. Full variable domain (missing parts from reference TRBV19 and TRBJ2-4): DGGITQSPKYLFRKEGQNVTLSCEQNLNHDAMYWYRQDPGQGLRLIYYSQIVNDFQKGDIAEGYSVSREKKESFPLTVTSAQKNPTAFYLCASSIRGGARGNIQYFGAGTRLSVL.

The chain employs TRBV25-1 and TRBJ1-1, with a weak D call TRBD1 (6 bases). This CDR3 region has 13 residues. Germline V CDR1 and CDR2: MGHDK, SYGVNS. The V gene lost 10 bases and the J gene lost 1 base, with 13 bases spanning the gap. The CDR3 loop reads CATGTTKNTEAFF. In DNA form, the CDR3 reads TGTGCCACCGGGACAACAAAGAACACTGAAGCTTTCTTT.

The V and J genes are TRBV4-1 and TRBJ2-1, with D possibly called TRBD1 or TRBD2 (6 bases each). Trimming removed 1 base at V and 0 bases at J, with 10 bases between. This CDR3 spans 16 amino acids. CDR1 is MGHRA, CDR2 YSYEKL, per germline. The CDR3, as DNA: TGCGCCAGCAGCCAAGGTAGGGGGGCCTCCTACAATGAGCAGTTCTTC. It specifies CASSQGRGASYNEQFF.

CDR3 bases: TGTGCTAGTGGTTTGAGAGGAAATGGAAACACCATATATTTT. Translation gives CASGLRGNGNTIYF. The gene calls are TRBV12-5 and TRBJ1-3; D not resolved. Between the trimmed V and J ends, which lost 2 bases and 3 bases, there was a span of 8 bases. Germline V gene data show CDR1 as LGHNT and CDR2 as FRNRAP. This CDR3 is 14 amino acids long.

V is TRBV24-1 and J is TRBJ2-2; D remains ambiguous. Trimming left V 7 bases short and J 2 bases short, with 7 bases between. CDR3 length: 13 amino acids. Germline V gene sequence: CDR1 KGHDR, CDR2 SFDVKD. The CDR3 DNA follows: TGTGCCACCAGGGCAGTTAACACCGGGGAGCTGTTTTTT. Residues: CATRAVNTGELFF.

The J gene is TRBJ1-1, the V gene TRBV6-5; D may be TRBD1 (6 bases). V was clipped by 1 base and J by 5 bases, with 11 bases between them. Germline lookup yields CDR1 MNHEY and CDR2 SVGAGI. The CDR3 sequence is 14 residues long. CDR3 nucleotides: TGTGCCAGCAGTTACTTACAGGGTGGAACTGAAGCTTTCTTT. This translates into CASSYLQGGTEAFF.

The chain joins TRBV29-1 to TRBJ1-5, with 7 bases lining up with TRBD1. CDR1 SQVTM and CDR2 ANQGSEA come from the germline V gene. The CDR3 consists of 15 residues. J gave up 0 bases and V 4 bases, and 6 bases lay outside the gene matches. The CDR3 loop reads CSVVLGQPSNQPQHF. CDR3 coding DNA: TGCAGCGTTGTCTTGGGACAGCCTAGCAATCAGCCCCAGCATTTT.

CDR3 sequence (DNA): TGTGCCAGCAGCCCAGGGGGCGGACTAAACACCATATATTTT. Translating it yields CASSPGGGLNTIYF. The gene calls are TRBV7-3 and TRBJ1-3; 8 positions agree with TRBD1. The CDR3 is made up of 14 amino acids. The ends lost 5 bases at V and 6 bases at J; junction bases unmatched: 6. Per germline, CDR1 SGHTA and CDR2 FQGTGA.

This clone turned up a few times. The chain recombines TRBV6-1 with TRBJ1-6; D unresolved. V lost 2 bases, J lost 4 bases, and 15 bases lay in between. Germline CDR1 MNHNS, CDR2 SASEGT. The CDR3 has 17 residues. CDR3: CASSERGLGMYNSPLHF. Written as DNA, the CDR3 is TGTGCCAGCAGTGAACGCGGGTTGGGGATGTATAATTCACCCCTCCACTTT.

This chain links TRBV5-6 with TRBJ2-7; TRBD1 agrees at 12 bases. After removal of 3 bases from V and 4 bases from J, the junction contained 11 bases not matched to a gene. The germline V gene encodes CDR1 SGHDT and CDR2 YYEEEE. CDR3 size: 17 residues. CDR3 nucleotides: TGTGCCAGCAGCTCCGCCGGGACAGGGGGCCGGGTGTACGAGCAGTACTTC. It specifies CASSSAGTGGRVYEQYF. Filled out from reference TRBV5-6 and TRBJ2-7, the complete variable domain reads DAGVTQSPTHLIKTRGQQVTLRCSPKSGHDTVSWYQQALGQGPQFIFQYYEEEERQRGNFPDRFSGHQFPNYSSELNVNALLLGDSALYLCASSSAGTGGRVYEQYFGPGTRLTVT.

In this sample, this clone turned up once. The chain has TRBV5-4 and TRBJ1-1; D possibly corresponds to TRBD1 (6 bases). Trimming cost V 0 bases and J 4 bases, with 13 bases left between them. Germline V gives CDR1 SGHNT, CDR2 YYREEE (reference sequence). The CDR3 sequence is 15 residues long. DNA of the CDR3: TGTGCCAGCAGCTTGGTAACAGGGTCCGGCACTGAAGCTTTCTTT. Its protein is CASSLVTGSGTEAFF.